The 17 T cell receptor beta chains in this list originate from one sample, sequenced in a study of cytomegalovirus exposure and HLA in healthy donors. PCR was performed using 60 Vbeta and 13 Jbeta primers. The protocol was immunoSEQ multiplex PCR, while the TCRdb copy is restricted to in-frame clones and leaves out a portion. The sample lists roughly 100,000 clones, 75% to 80% occurring once. The source material was PBMCs. These receptors were collected from a female donor in good health and CMV-seronegative.

The genes are TRBV7-6 and TRBJ2-3; tentative D call: TRBD2 (7 bases). In germline, CDR1 is SGHVS, CDR2 FNYEAQ. V gave up 0 bases and J gave up 5 bases, with 9 bases separating them. The CDR3 runs to 14 residues. CDR3 DNA: TGTGCCAGCAGCTTAGCGGGGGGGCAAGATACGCAGTATTTT. It specifies CASSLAGGQDTQYF.

CDR3 loop: CASSLQDAGGDTQYF. DNA for the CDR3: TGCGCCAGCAGCTTGCAGGACGCGGGAGGGGATACGCAGTATTTT. The V gene is TRBV5-1, the J gene TRBJ2-3; 9 nucleotides line up with TRBD2. CDR1 SGHRS and CDR2 YFSETQ come from the germline V gene. The V segment lost 1 base and the J segment 6 bases; nucleotides outside the gene matches: 6. This CDR3 has 15 residues. Full variable domain (rest looked up from reference TRBV5-1 and TRBJ2-3): KAGVTQTPRYLIKTRGQQVTLSCSPISGHRSVSWYQQTPGQGLQFLFEYFSETQRNKGNFPGRFSGRQFSNSRSEMNVSTLELGDSALYLCASSLQDAGGDTQYFGPGTRLTVL.

The V gene is TRBV11-2, the J gene TRBJ2-1; 12 bases fit TRBD2. J was trimmed by 6 bases and V by 7 bases; bases with no gene match: 19. CDR1 and CDR2 (germline): SGHAT, FQNNGV. The CDR3 loop spans 19 amino acids. The CDR3 DNA reads TGTGCCAGCAAGGCGTTCCTAGGGACTAGCGGGCCCGGGTTCAATGAGCAGTTCTTC. This codes for CASKAFLGTSGPGFNEQFF.

The chain carries TRBV15 and TRBJ2-7; D possibly corresponds to TRBD2 (5 bases). With 6 bases removed from V and 6 bases from J, the gap between germline ends came to 9 bases. Germline CDR1 and CDR2: LNHNV and YYDKDF (reference sequence). The CDR3 loop spans 11 amino acids. In nucleotides, the CDR3 is TGTGCCACCAGTAGCGAGGTCGAGCAGTACTTC. Protein product: CATSSEVEQYF.

The chain combines TRBV11-1 with TRBJ2-1; 7 nucleotides match TRBD1. The CDR3 sequence is 14 residues long. With V trimmed by 5 bases and J by 9 bases, 10 bases remained unmatched. Germline-derived CDR1 and CDR2 are SGHAT and FQDESV (reference sequence). The CDR3 bases are TGTGCCAGCAGCATCACAGGGGCTAGACTTGAGCAGTTCTTC. Its protein is CASSITGARLEQFF. Drawing the rest from reference TRBV11-1 and TRBJ2-1, the complete variable domain is EAEVAQSPRYKITEKSQAVAFWCDPISGHATLYWYRQILGQGPELLVQFQDESVVDDSQLPKDRFSAERLKGVDSTLKIQPAELGDSAMYLCASSITGARLEQFFGPGTRLTVL.

The rearrangement links TRBV28 to TRBJ2-1; 8 positions match TRBD2. This CDR3 region has 13 residues. Trimming cost V 6 bases and J 10 bases; bases outside gene matches: 8. Germline V gene data show CDR1 as MDHEN and CDR2 as SYDVKM. CDR3 in DNA: TGTGCCAGCAGGCTCTTCGGGAGGGAGGAGCAGTTCTTC. Protein sequence: CASRLFGREEQFF.

In its sample, this clone was seen a few times. The genes are TRBV11-3 and TRBJ2-1; TRBD1 matches at 8 bases. V lost 1 base, J lost 0 bases, and 2 bases stayed unmatched. Germline loops: CDR1 SGHNT, CDR2 YENEEA. The CDR3 loop spans 16 amino acids. CDR3 coding DNA: TGTGCCAGCAGCTTAGCCCAGGGGGCCTCCTACAATGAGCAGTTCTTC. It translates to CASSLAQGASYNEQFF.

This rearrangement joins TRBV11-2 to TRBJ2-1; TRBD2 agrees at 9 bases. Per germline, CDR1 SGHAT and CDR2 FQNNGV. V lost 0 bases and J lost 9; bases outside the gene matches: 18. The CDR3 length is 19 residues. CDR3 sequence reads: CASSLDRASGARPRGEQFF. CDR3 sequence (DNA): TGTGCCAGCAGCTTAGATCGGGCTAGCGGGGCCCGTCCGCGCGGTGAGCAGTTCTTC.

This clone appeared once. The chain links TRBV7-8 to TRBJ1-1, with D maybe TRBD1 (6 bases). Germline values: CDR1 SGHVS, CDR2 FQNEAQ. The CDR3 is 14 residues long. V lost 7 bases and J 3 bases, leaving 15 bases between the germline ends. CDR3 sequence: CASNQMGHYTEAFF. CDR3 DNA sequence: TGTGCCAGCAACCAGATGGGACACTACACTGAAGCTTTCTTT. The full variable domain, in which reference TRBV7-8 and TRBJ1-1 provide the parts outside the CDR3, is GAGVSQSPRYKVAKRGQDVALRCDPISGHVSLFWYQQALGQGPEFLTYFQNEAQLDKSGLPSDRFFAERPEGSVSTLKIQRTQQEDSAVYLCASNQMGHYTEAFFGQGTRLTVV.

The chain joins TRBV7-3 to TRBJ2-6, with D possibly matching TRBD1 (6 bases). There are 15 residues in the CDR3. CDR1 SGHTA and CDR2 FQGTGA come from the germline V gene. Deletions cut 5 bases from V and 2 bases from J, with 10 bases between. CDR3 in DNA: TGTGCCAGCAGCGCATACAGGGCTGGGGCCAACGTCCTGACTTTC. Translating it yields CASSAYRAGANVLTF.

The V call is TRBV7-2, the J call TRBJ2-7; 10 nucleotides line up with TRBD2. V dropped 4 bases and J dropped 0; count of bases not matched to a gene: 6. Germline CDR1 is SGHTA and CDR2 is FQGNSA. The CDR3 length is 16 residues. CDR3: CASSSLAGVRSYEQYF. The CDR3 coding sequence is TGTGCCAGCAGCTCCCTAGCGGGGGTGCGCTCCTACGAGCAGTACTTC.

To note about this clone: It is likely a read error, because the conserved phenylalanine at the end of the CDR3 is missing. The limits of the CDR3 on the DNA are not certain, so only TCRdb's listed CDR3 is given. The rearrangement joins TRBV9 to TRBJ1-1; the table's D call of TRBD1 was not tested on the DNA. CDR1 SGDLS and CDR2 YYNGEE come from the germline V gene. The CDR3 comprises 11 residues, both ends counted. This CDR3 is CASSVAGRDRR.

This clone was counted a few times. The germline gene is not matched at one end of the junction; a read error may be the cause. V and J are TRBV7-9 and TRBJ1-4; TRBD1 is a possible D gene (6 bases). CDR3 size: 15 residues. Germline-derived CDR1 and CDR2 are SEHNR and FQNEAQ (reference sequence). CDR3 loop: CSSSFGDTTNEKLFF. The DNA for the CDR3 is TGTTCCAGCAGCTTTGGGGACACAACTAATGAAAAACTGTTTTTT.

The V call is TRBV5-6, the J call TRBJ2-5; 16 bases line up with TRBD2. Looked up from germline, CDR1 is SGHDT and CDR2 is YYEEEE. There are 16 residues in the CDR3. With V trimmed by 4 bases and J by 5 bases, 5 bases remained unmatched. In nucleotides, the CDR3 is TGTGCCAGCAGCACGGGACTAGCGGGGGGGCAGGAGACCCAGTACTTC. Its translation: CASSTGLAGGQETQYF.

This clone was seen only once. V usage is TRBV7-3 and J usage is TRBJ2-2; 9 positions match TRBD2. The V segment lost 2 bases and the J segment 7 bases; nucleotides outside the gene matches: 5. CDR1 is SGHTA and CDR2 is FQGTGA in the germline V gene. The CDR3 is made up of 15 amino acids. CDR3 nucleotide sequence: TGTGCCAGCAGCTTACTCCCTAGCGGGAACGGGGAGCTGTTTTTT. This translates into CASSLLPSGNGELFF. The entire variable domain, with the rest obtained from reference TRBV7-3 and TRBJ2-2, is as follows: GAGVSQTPSNKVTEKGKYVELRCDPISGHTALYWYRQSLGQGPEFLIYFQGTGAADDSGLPNDRFFAVRPEGSVSTLKIQRTERGDSAVYLCASSLLPSGNGELFFGEGSRLTVL.

The V and J genes are TRBV6-1 and TRBJ1-1; tentatively, D is TRBD1 (6 bases). V was cut by 6 bases and J by 0 bases, with 11 bases left in between. This CDR3 region has 14 residues. From germline, CDR1 is MNHNS and CDR2 SASEGT. The CDR3 DNA reads as TGTGCCAGCAGAATGACAGGAATGAACACTGAAGCTTTCTTT. It translates to CASRMTGMNTEAFF.

V is TRBV2 and J is TRBJ2-7; D may be TRBD1 (5 bases). Germline CDR1 is SNHLY and CDR2 is FYNNEI. This CDR3 has 13 residues. Trimming shortened V by 6 bases and J by 3 bases, and 12 bases separated the two germline ends. For the CDR3, the DNA is TGTGCCAGCAGCTCCGACAGACTCTACGAGCAGTACTTC. Its protein product is CASSSDRLYEQYF.